These T cell receptor beta chains were read from a single sample in a study of beta chain features in type 1 diabetes. Profiled with immunoSEQ multiplex PCR; TCRdb holds only in-frame clones, not every one. This table holds 300,000 to 350,000 clones, around a fifth found once. The sequenced sample consisted of naive CD4+ T cells from blood. These TCRs come from a woman younger than 35 in good health. Each CDR3 is given with its conserved first and last residue. The D gene is left open where the match is weak. Only some rows state a clone size, as once, few, many or a class for expanded clones.

d_gene | abundance | j_gene | v_gene | CDR3nt | CDR3aa
. | . | TRBJ1-5 | TRBV13 | TGTGCCAGCAGTTTTCAGAATCAGCCCCAGCATTTT | CASSFQNQPQHF
TRBD1 | . | TRBJ2-2 | TRBV5-1 | TGCGCCAGCAGCCTGGGACAGGGCACCGGGGAGCTGTTTTTT | CASSLGQGTGELFF
TRBD2 | . | TRBJ2-7 | TRBV6-1 | TGTGCCAGCAGCGGACTAGCCCACGAGCAGTACTTC | CASSGLAHEQYF
TRBD1 | few | TRBJ2-7 | TRBV7-2 | TGTGCCAGCAGCACCAGGGGGTCCTACGAGCAGTACTTC | CASSTRGSYEQYF
TRBD2 | few | TRBJ2-7 | TRBV5-4 | TGTGCCAGCAGCTCGGACCGGGGGGGCTCCTACGAGCAGTACTTC | CASSSDRGGSYEQYF
. | . | TRBJ2-1 | TRBV5-1 | TGCGCCAGCAGCTTGGGCCTAGCGATCTACAATGAGCAGTTCTTC | CASSLGLAIYNEQFF
. | few | TRBJ2-7 | TRBV6-6 | TGTGCCAGCAGCGCCCGGACTCCCCAGGCCTACGAGCAGTACTTC | CASSARTPQAYEQYF
TRBD2 | . | TRBJ2-5 | TRBV5-1 | TGCGCCAGCAAGACTAGCGGAGTGCAAGAGACCCAGTACTTC | CASKTSGVQETQYF
. | few | TRBJ2-2 | TRBV29-1 | TGCAGCGTTGAAATGGGTCCGGGTGTCGCCACCGGGGAGCTGTTTTTT | CSVEMGPGVATGELFF
. | few | TRBJ1-2 | TRBV20-1 | TGCAGTGGGGGGGATAACTATGGCTACACCTTC | CSGGDNYGYTF
TRBD1 | . | TRBJ2-7 | TRBV4-1 | TGCGCCAGCGGGACAGCCTCAGAAAACGAGCAGTACTTC | CASGTASENEQYF
. | . | TRBJ2-1 | TRBV5-1 | TGCGCCAGCAGCTTGGCGGTCGGGAGCTCCTACAATGAGCAGTTCTTC | CASSLAVGSSYNEQFF
TRBD1 | . | TRBJ2-5 | TRBV5-4 | TGTGCCAGCAGCTTACAGGGGGCAAGTGAGACCCAGTACTTC | CASSLQGASETQYF
. | . | TRBJ2-7 | TRBV4-3 | TGCGCCAGCAGCCAAGATAGGGGAGGACCCTACGAGCAGTACTTC | CASSQDRGGPYEQYF
. | few | TRBJ1-1 | TRBV18 | TGTGCCAGCTCCCCTGGGGAGGTTTTGTACACTGAAGCTTTCTTT | CASSPGEVLYTEAFF
TRBD2 | . | TRBJ2-5 | TRBV7-2 | TGTGCCAGCTCGAAGGTTCTAGCGGGACGTGAGACCCAGTACTTC | CASSKVLAGRETQYF
. | few | TRBJ2-5 | TRBV29-1 | TGCAGCGTGGCTGACTCCTCGGGGGTCCAAGAGACCCAGTACTTC | CSVADSSGVQETQYF
TRBD1 | few | TRBJ1-4 | TRBV7-9 | TGTGCCAGCACCAGGGGGGTTGAAAAACTGTTTTTT | CASTRGVEKLFF
. | . | TRBJ2-3 | TRBV6-6 | TGTGCCAGCAGGGTCGAACAGATCACAGATACGCAGTATTTT | CASRVEQITDTQYF
. | few | TRBJ2-3 | TRBV29-1 | TGCAGCGTTGTACTAGCTTCTTTAGATACGCAGTATTTT | CSVVLASLDTQYF
TRBD2 | few | TRBJ2-2 | TRBV2 | TGTGCCAGCAGTGAAAGGGGACTAGCGTCCGCGAACACCGGGGAGCTGTTTTTT | CASSERGLASANTGELFF
TRBD1 | few | TRBJ2-5 | TRBV11-2 | TGTGCCAGCAGCCCTTGGACAGGGGAGGGAGAGACCCAGTACTTC | CASSPWTGEGETQYF
TRBD2 | few | TRBJ2-3 | TRBV14 | TGTGCCAGCAGCCAACCAGCGGGAGGAACGGCTAGCACAGATACGCAGTATTTT | CASSQPAGGTASTDTQYF
. | few | TRBJ2-5 | TRBV5-1 | TGCGCCAGCAGCCGACTCGGGGGTGGGACAGAGTACTTC | CASSRLGGGTEYF
. | . | TRBJ1-1 | TRBV5-4 | TGTGCCAGCAGCTTGATAGGGGATGACACTGAAGCTTTCTTT | CASSLIGDDTEAFF
TRBD1 | few | TRBJ2-7 | TRBV9 | TGTGCCAGCACCACGGGACAGGGCTCCGAGCAGTACTTC | CASTTGQGSEQYF
TRBD1 | . | TRBJ1-2 | TRBV7-2 | TGTGCCAGCAGCTTAGCTGGACAGGGCTATGGCTACACCTTC | CASSLAGQGYGYTF
TRBD1 | few | TRBJ2-1 | TRBV29-1 | TGCAGCGTTTTGGGGACCAATCGGACGGGCAGGACAGGCAATGAGCAGTTCTTC | CSVLGTNRTGRTGNEQFF
. | few | TRBJ2-7 | TRBV29-1 | TGCAGCGTCCGAGAATCCGAGCAGTACTTC | CSVRESEQYF
TRBD1 | . | TRBJ1-6 | TRBV14 | TGTGCCAGCAGCCCGGGACAGTGGAATTCACCCCTCCACTTT | CASSPGQWNSPLHF
. | once | TRBJ1-2 | TRBV23-1 | TGCGCCAGCAGTCCACAGGGTTACTATGGCTACACCTTC | CASSPQGYYGYTF
TRBD1 | . | TRBJ1-5 | TRBV2 | TGTGCCAGTGGACAGGGGGCGTCCAATCAGCCCCAGCATTTT | CASGQGASNQPQHF
TRBD2 | . | TRBJ2-7 | TRBV29-1 | TGCAGCGTTGCCGGACTAGCGGGACCTGGCTACGAGCAGTACTTC | CSVAGLAGPGYEQYF
TRBD2 | few | TRBJ2-1 | TRBV19 | TGTGCCAGTAGTCGACTAGCGGGGAGGGTCTACAATGAGCAGTTCTTC | CASSRLAGRVYNEQFF
. | . | TRBJ2-7 | TRBV27 | TGTGCCAGCAGTTTAAGGGGGGAGCAGTACTTC | CASSLRGEQYF
TRBD1 | . | TRBJ1-2 | TRBV5-1 | TGCGCCAGCAGCCCTTGGGGACAGGGGGCGGATGGCTACACCTTC | CASSPWGQGADGYTF
TRBD2 | . | TRBJ2-3 | TRBV2 | TGTGCCAGCAGTGAACCTCCCGGAGGTAGCGGGAGTACAGATACGCAGTATTTT | CASSEPPGGSGSTDTQYF
. | . | TRBJ2-3 | TRBV21-1 | TGTGCCAGCAGCAAAAACGAGGAAGATACGCAGTATTTT | CASSKNEEDTQYF
. | few | TRBJ1-2 | TRBV29-1 | TGCAGCGTTGTATGGGGGGAGAACTATGGCTACACCTTC | CSVVWGENYGYTF
. | few | TRBJ2-5 | TRBV19 | TGTGCCAGTAGTATAGAGAGTCAAGAGACCCAGTACTTC | CASSIESQETQYF
. | . | TRBJ2-5 | TRBV6-6 | TGTGCCAGCTGGTGGAGTAGCGGTAGACAAGAGACCCAGTACTTC | CASWWSSGRQETQYF
. | few | TRBJ1-2 | TRBV30 | TGTGCCTGGAGAACAGGGACGGGGGGCTACACCTTC | CAWRTGTGGYTF
. | few | TRBJ2-5 | TRBV5-1 | TGCGCCAGCAGCCCAGAAGGGGCAGAGACCCAGTACTTC | CASSPEGAETQYF
TRBD2 | few | TRBJ2-5 | TRBV30 | TGTGCCTGGGGGACTAGCGGGAGACAAGAGACCCAGTACTTC | CAWGTSGRQETQYF
TRBD2 | few | TRBJ2-1 | TRBV11-2 | TGTGCCAGCAGCTTGAGCGGGAGATTGGTTAATGAGCAGTTCTTC | CASSLSGRLVNEQFF
. | few | TRBJ2-2 | TRBV30 | TGTGCCTGGAACTTAGCGTATACCGGGGAGCTGTTTTTT | CAWNLAYTGELFF
TRBD2 | . | TRBJ2-5 | TRBV5-4 | TGTGCCAGCAGCTTGAGCGGGGGGGCCTGGGGAGAGACCCAGTACTTC | CASSLSGGAWGETQYF
TRBD2 | . | TRBJ2-5 | TRBV10-3 | TGTGCCATCTCCCTAGCGGGCCAAGAGACCCAGTACTTC | CAISLAGQETQYF
. | . | TRBJ2-1 | TRBV9 | TGTGCCAGCAGCGTAGAGGAGGGCACTGAGCAGTTCTTC | CASSVEEGTEQFF
. | . | TRBJ2-3 | TRBV5-1 | TGCGCCAGCAGCTTGGACACCACAGATACGCAGTATTTT | CASSLDTTDTQYF
TRBD1 | . | TRBJ1-5 | TRBV10-3 | TGTGCCATCAGTGAGTCGAACAGGGGTTACGGCAATCAGCCCCAGCATTTT | CAISESNRGYGNQPQHF
. | . | TRBJ2-7 | TRBV30 | TGTGCCTGGGGCCGGGACTCATCCTACGAGCAGTACTTC | CAWGRDSSYEQYF